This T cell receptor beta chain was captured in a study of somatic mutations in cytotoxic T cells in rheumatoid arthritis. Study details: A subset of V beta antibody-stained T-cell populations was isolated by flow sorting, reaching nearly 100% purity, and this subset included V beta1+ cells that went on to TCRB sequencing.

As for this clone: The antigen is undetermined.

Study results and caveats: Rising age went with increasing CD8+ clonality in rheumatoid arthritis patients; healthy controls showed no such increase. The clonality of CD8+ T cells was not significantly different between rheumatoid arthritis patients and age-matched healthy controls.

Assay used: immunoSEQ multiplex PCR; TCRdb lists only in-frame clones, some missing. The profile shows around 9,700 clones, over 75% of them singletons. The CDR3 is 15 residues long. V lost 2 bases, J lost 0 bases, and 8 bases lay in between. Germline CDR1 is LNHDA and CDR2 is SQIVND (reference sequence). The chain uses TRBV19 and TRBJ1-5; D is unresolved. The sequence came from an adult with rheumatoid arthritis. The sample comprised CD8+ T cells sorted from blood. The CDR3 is CASSIRAASNQPQHF. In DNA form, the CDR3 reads TGTGCCAGTAGTATAAGGGCAGCTAGCAATCAGCCCCAGCATTTT.